This TCR beta chain came from a study of T cell responses to AZD1222 COVID-19 vaccine. Study-wide findings and caveats: There were vaccine-associated CD4 TCRs across spike, dominant at 160-218 and 743-854. Clonal diversity was possibly underestimated; the donors were predominantly white British and more often female. Unmutated regions of variants are reportedly targeted by nearly half of spike-specific TCRs.

The CDR3 contains 16 residues. Trimming stripped 4 bases from V and 4 bases from J, with 16 bases between. Germline lookup yields CDR1 MGHRA and CDR2 YSYEKL. The table came from immunoSEQ multiplex PCR; TCRdb's copy has only in-frame clones and leaves some out. The sample holds 130,000 or so clones, around 92% seen once. A note on this clone: Its antigen is still unknown.

Both about-4-week and about-12-week second-dose recipients were combined. Material: peripheral blood, obtained 28 days after the second AZD1222 dose. This clonotype was sampled from an adult who received the AZD1222 COVID-19 vaccine. The genes are TRBV4-1 and TRBJ2-2, with D possibly called TRBD1 or TRBD2 (5 bases each). The CDR3 here is CASSRWGRDVTGELFF. For the CDR3, the DNA is TGCGCCAGCAGCCGCTGGGGACGGGATGTCACCGGGGAGCTGTTTTTT.